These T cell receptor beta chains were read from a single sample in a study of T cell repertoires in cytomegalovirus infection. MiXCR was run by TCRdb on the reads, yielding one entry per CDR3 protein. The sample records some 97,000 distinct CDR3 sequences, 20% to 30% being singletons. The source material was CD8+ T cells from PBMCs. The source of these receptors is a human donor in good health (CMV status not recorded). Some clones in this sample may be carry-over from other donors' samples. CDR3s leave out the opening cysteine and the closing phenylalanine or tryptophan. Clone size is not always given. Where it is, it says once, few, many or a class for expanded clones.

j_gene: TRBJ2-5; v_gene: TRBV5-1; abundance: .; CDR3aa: ASSAGLAGGGETQY
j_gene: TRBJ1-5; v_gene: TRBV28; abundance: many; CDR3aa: ASSLNPRKSGQPQH
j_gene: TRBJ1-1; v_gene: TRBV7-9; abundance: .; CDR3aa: ASSFGLAATEAF
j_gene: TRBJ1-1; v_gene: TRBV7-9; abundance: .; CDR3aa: ASSSRTSMNTEAF
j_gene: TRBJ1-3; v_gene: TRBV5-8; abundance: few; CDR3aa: ASSPETIHSGNTIY
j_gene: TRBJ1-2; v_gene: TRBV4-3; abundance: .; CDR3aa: ASSQEDGVNYGYT
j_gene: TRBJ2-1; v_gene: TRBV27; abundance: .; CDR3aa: ASRIGQGIWEQF
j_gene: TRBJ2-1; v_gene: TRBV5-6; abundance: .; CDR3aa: ASSTRDSLYNEQF
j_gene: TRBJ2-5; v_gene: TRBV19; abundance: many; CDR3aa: ASSSRVAEETQY
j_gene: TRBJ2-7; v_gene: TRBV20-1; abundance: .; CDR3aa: SAIRLAGAYEQY
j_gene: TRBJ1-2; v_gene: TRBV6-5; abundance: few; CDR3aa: ASSYARGLADGYT
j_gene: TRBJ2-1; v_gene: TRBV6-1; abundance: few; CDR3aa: ASTAAGNEQF
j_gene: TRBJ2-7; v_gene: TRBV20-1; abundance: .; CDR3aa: SATPNGISPREQY
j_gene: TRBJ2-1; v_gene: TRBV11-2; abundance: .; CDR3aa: ASSLNSGSGDEQF
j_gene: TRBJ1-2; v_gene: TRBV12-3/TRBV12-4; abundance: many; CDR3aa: ASSLGGQGVYGYT
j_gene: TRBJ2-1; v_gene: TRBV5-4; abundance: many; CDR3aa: ASSPKPGQYNEQF
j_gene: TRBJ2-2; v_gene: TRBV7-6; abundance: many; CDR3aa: ASSPDGTGDTGELF